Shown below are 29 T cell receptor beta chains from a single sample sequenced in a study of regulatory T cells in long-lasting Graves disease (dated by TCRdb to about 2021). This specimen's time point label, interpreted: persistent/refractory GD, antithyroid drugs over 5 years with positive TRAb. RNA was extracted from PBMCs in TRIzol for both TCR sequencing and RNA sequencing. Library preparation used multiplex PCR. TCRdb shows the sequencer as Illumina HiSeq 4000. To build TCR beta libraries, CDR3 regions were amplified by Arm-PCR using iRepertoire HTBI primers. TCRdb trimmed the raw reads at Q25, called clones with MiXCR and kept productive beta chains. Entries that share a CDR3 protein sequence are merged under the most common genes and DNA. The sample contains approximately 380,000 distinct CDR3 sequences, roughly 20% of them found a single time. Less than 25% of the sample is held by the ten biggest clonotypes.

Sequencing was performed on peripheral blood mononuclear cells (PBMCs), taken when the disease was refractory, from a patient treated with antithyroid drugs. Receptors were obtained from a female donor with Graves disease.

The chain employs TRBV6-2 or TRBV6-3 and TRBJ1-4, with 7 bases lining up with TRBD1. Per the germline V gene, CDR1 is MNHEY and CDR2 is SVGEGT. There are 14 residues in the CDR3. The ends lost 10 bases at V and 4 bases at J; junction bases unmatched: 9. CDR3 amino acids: CATQDRTNNEKLFF. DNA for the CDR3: TGTGCCACCCAGGACAGGACGAATAATGAAAAACTGTTTTTT.

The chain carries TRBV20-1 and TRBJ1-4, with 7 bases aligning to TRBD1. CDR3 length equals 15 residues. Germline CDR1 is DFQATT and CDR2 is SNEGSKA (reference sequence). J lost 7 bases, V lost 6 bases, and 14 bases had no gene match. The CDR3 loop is CSAHKMTGSAEKLFF. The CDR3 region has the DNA TGCAGTGCGCACAAAATGACAGGGAGCGCTGAAAAACTGTTTTTT.

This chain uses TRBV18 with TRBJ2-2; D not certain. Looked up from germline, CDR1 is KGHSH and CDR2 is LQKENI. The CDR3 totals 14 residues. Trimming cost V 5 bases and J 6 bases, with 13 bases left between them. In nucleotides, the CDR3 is TGTGCCAGCTCATCGAATGACGGCCCCGGGGAGCTGTTTTTT. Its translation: CASSSNDGPGELFF.

CDR3 loop: CSARKWGDEQFF. As DNA, the CDR3 is TGCAGTGCCCGAAAATGGGGTGATGAGCAGTTCTTC. This chain uses TRBV20-1 with TRBJ2-1, with D uncertain. CDR1 DFQATT and CDR2 SNEGSKA come from the germline V gene (reference sequence). The V end lost 6 bases, the J end lost 8 bases, and 14 bases lay between the germline ends. This CDR3 comprises 12 residues.

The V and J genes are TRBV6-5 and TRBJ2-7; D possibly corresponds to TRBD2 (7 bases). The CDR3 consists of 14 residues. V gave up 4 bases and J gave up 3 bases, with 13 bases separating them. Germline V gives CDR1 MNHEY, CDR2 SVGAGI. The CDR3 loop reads CASSWGGGDYEQYF. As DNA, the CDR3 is TGTGCCAGCAGTTGGGGCGGGGGCGACTACGAGCAGTACTTC.

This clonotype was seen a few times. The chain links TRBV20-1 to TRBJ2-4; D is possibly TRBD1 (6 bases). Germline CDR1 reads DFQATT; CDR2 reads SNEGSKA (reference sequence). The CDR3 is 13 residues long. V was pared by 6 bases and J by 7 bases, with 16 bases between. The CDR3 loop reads CSAQTGSSNIQYF. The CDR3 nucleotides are TGCAGTGCCCAGACAGGTTCGTCCAACATTCAGTACTTC.

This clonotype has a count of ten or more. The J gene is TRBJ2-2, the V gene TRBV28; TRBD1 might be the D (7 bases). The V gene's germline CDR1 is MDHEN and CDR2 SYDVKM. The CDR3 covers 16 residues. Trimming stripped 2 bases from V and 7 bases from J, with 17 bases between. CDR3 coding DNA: TGTGCCAGCAGTTTACAACTTCAGGGGGGCGGCGGGGAGCTGTTTTTT. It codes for CASSLQLQGGGGELFF.

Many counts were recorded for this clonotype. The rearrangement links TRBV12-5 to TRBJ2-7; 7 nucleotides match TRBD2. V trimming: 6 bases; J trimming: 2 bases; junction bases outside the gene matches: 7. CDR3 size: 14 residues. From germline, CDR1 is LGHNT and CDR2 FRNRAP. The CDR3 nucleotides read TGTGCTAGTGGCCGACCGGGACTACCCTACGAGCAGTACTTC. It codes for CASGRPGLPYEQYF.

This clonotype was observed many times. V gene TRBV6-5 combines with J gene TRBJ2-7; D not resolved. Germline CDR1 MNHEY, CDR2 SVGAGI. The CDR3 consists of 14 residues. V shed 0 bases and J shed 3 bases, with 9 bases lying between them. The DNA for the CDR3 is TGTGCCAGCAGTTACTCGCCACAGTACTACGAGCAGTACTTC. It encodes CASSYSPQYYEQYF.

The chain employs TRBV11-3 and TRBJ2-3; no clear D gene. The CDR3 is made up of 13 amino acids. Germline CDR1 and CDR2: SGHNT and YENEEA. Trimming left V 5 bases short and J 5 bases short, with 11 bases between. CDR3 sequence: CASSPGMGDTQYF. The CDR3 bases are TGTGCCAGCAGCCCTGGAATGGGAGATACGCAGTATTTT. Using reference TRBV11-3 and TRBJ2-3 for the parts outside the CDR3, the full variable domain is EAGVVQSPRYKIIEKKQPVAFWCNPISGHNTLYWYLQNLGQGPELLIRYENEEAVDDSQLPKDRFSAERLKGVDSTLKIQPAELGDSAVYLCASSPGMGDTQYFGPGTRLTVL.

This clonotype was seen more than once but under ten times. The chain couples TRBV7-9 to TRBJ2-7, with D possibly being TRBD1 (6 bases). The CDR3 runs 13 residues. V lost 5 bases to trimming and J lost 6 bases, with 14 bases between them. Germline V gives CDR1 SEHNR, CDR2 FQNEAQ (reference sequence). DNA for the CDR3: TGTGCCAGCAGCGGGGCCGGGGACACCGAGCAGTACTTC. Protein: CASSGAGDTEQYF.

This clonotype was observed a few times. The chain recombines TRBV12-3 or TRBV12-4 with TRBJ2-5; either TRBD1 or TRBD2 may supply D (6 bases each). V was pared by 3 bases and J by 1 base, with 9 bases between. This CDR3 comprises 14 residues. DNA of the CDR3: TGTGCCAGCAGTTTGCGGGACACCCAAGAGACCCAGTACTTC. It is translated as CASSLRDTQETQYF.

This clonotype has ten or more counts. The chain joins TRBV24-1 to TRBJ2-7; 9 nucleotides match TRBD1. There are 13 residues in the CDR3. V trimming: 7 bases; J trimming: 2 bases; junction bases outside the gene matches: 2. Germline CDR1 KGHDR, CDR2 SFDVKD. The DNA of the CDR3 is TGTGCCACCAGGCGGGACAGGGCCTACGAGCAGTACTTC. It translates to CATRRDRAYEQYF.

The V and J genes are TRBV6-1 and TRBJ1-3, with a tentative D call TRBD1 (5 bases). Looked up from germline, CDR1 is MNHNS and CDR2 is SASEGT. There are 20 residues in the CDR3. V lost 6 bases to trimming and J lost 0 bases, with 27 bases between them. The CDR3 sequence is CASSHGAGNNYNYSGNTIYF. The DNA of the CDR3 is TGTGCCAGCAGCCACGGGGCAGGGAACAACTACAACTACTCTGGAAACACCATATATTTT.

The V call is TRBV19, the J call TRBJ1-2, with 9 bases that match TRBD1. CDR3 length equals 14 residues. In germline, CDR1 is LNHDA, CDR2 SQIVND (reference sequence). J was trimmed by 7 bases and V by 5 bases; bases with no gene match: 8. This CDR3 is CASSVGTGRTGYTF. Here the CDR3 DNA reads TGTGCCAGTAGTGTCGGGACAGGGCGCACTGGCTACACCTTC.

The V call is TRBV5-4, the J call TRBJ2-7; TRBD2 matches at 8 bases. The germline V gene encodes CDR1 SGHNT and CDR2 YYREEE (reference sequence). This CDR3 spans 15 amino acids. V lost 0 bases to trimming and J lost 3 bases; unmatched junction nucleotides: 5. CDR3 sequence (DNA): TGTGCCAGCAGCTTGGAACTAGCGGCTAGCTACGAGCAGTACTTC. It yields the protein CASSLELAASYEQYF.

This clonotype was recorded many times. The CDR3 region has the DNA TGTGCCAGCAGCTTAGCAGGGGGGCCCTATCAGCCCCAGCATTTT. This encodes CASSLAGGPYQPQHF. V and J are TRBV11-2 and TRBJ1-5, with 7 bases that match TRBD1. J was trimmed by 5 bases and V by 1 base; bases with no gene match: 5. Germline CDR1 reads SGHAT; CDR2 reads FQNNGV. The CDR3 sequence is 15 residues long.

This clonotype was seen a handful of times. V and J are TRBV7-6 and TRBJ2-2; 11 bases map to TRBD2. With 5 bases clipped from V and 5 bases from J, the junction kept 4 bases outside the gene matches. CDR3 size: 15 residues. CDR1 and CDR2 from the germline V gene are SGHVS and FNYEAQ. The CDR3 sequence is CASSQLAGVTGELFF. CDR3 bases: TGTGCCAGCAGCCAACTAGCGGGAGTTACCGGGGAGCTGTTTTTT. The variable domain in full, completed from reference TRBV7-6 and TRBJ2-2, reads GAGVSQSPRYKVTKRGQDVALRCDPISGHVSLYWYRQALGQGPEFLTYFNYEAQQDKSGLPNDRFSAERPEGSISTLTIQRTEQRDSAMYRCASSQLAGVTGELFFGEGSRLTVL.

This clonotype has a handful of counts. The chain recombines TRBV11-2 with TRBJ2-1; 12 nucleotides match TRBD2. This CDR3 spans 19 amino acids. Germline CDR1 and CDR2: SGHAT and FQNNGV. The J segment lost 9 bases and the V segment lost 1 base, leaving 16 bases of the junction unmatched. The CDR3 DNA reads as TGTGCCAGCAGCTTAGCAGGGGCCGGGACTAGCGGGTCCCGTGGTGAGCAGTTCTTC. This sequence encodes CASSLAGAGTSGSRGEQFF. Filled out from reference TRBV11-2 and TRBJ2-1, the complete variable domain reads EAGVAQSPRYKIIEKRQSVAFWCNPISGHATLYWYQQILGQGPKLLIQFQNNGVVDDSQLPKDRFSAERLKGVDSTLKIQPAKLEDSAVYLCASSLAGAGTSGSRGEQFFGPGTRLTVL.

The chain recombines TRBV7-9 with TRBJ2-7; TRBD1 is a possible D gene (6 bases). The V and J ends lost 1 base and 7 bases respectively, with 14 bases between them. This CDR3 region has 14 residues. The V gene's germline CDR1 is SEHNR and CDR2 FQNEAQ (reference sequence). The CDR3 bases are TGTGCCAGCAGCTTAGTGTCCAGGGGAGAAGAGCAGTACTTC. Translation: CASSLVSRGEEQYF.

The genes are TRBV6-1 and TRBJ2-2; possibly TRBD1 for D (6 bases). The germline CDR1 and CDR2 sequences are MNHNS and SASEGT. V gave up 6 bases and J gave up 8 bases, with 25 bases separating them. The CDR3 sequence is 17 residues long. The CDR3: CASSFDRPNSFLGELFF. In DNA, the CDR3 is TGTGCCAGCAGCTTTGACAGGCCCAATTCGTTTTTGGGGGAGCTGTTTTTT.

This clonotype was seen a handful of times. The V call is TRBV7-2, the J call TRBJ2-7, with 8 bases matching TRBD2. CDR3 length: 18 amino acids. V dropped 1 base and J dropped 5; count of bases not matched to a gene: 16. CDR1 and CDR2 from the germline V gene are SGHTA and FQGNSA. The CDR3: CASSLEVTSVPRGDEQYF. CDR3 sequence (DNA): TGTGCCAGCAGCTTAGAAGTGACTAGCGTGCCCCGGGGAGACGAGCAGTACTTC.

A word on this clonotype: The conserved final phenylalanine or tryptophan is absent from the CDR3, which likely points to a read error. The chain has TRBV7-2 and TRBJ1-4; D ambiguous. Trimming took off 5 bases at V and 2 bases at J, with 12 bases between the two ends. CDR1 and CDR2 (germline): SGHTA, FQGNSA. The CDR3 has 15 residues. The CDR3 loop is CASSEQGLTNEKLFL. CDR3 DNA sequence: TGTGCCAGCAGCGAACAAGGACTCACTAATGAAAAACTGTTTCTT.

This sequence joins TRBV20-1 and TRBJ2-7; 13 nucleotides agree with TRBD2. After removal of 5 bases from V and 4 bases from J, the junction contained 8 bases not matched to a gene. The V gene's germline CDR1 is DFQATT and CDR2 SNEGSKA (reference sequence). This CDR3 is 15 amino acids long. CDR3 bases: TGCAGTGCTCCGAGGACTAGCGGGAGCAGGTACGAGCAGTACTTC. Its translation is CSAPRTSGSRYEQYF.

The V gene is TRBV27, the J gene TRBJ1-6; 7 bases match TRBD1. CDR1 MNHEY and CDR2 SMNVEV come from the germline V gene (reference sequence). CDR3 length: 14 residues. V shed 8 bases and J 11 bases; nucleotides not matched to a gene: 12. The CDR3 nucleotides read TGTGCCAGCTATCCATTGACAGGGTGGACACCCCTCCACTTT. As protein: CASYPLTGWTPLHF.

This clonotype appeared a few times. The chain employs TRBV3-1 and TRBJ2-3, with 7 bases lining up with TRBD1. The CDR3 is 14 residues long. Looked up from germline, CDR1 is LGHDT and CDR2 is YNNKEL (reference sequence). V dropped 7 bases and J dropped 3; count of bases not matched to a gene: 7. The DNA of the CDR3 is TGTGCCAGCACCGACAGGGTAAAGACAGATACGCAGTATTTT. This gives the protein CASTDRVKTDTQYF.

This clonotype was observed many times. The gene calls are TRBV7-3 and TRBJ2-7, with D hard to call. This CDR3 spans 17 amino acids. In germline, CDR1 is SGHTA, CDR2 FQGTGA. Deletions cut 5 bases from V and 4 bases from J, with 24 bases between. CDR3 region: CASSPPPRPTPGYEQYF. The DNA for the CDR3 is TGTGCCAGCAGCCCCCCCCCGAGGCCAACCCCCGGGTACGAGCAGTACTTC. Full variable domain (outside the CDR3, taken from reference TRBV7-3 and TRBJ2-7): GAGVSQTPSNKVTEKGKYVELRCDPISGHTALYWYRQSLGQGPEFLIYFQGTGAADDSGLPNDRFFAVRPEGSVSTLKIQRTERGDSAVYLCASSPPPRPTPGYEQYFGPGTRLTVT.

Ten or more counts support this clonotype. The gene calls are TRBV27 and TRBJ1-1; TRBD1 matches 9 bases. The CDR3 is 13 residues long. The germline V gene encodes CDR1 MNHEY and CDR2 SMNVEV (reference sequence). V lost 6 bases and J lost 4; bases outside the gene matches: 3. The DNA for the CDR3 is TGTGCCAGCAGCCTGGACAGGGGCACTGAAGCTTTCTTT. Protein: CASSLDRGTEAFF.

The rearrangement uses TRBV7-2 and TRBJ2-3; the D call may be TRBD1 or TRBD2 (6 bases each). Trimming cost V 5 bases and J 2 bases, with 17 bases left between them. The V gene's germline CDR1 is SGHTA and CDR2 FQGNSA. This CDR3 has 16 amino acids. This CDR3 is CASSPGDLKFTDTQYF. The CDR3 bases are TGTGCCAGCAGCCCAGGGGACTTAAAGTTCACAGATACGCAGTATTTT.